This TCR beta chain stems from a study of CD8 T cells in Susac syndrome (dated by TCRdb to between 2017 and 2020). Turning to the overall study: The study used repertoire sequencing to test whether antigen drove CD8+ T cell activation and differentiation in Susac syndrome. The study compared CD8+ T cell repertoire clonality among 12 healthy donors, around 14 Susac syndrome patients and approximately 16 multiple sclerosis patients.

With respect to this clonotype: Its antigen is unknown. No clone much larger than this one lies a single base away; base qualities are absent.

V and J are truncated by 1 base and 3 bases respectively, leaving an intervening sequence of 10 bases. The CDR3 goes from the cysteine to the phenylalanine over 14 residues. Solely the CDR3 DNA is kept, with 42 bases framed from the first base. Based on the germline V gene (reference sequence), the CDR1 and CDR2 sequences are SGHKS and YYEKEE. Paper-wide results and their limitations: The TCR sequencing and HLA analysis was acknowledged to have included a relatively small number of individuals.

RNA was extracted with the RNeasy kit and about 0.5 to 1 ug was reverse transcribed using random hexamers. TCR beta CDR3 regions were amplified with the immunoSEQ multiplex PCR assay covering 54 Vbeta and 13 Jbeta segments. To correct PCR amplification bias, a synthetic template baseline was used for both primer optimization and computational correction. The authors' pipeline ran thus. Reads were assigned to V, D and J genes according to IMGT and analyzed in immunoSEQ Analyzer, with only productive sequences retained. Clonality was computed as one minus Shannon entropy normalized by log2 of the number of productive unique sequences. For each patient and control, public and private clones were evaluated within the 100 most prevalent clones. Clones were defined as Susac-specific if absent from the healthy and MS cohorts, from around 1,100 published viral clones and from other ImmuneACCESS disease sequences. Using fastp trimming at Q25 and MiXCR clonotype assembly, TCRdb reanalyzed the public sequencing data and kept in-frame beta chains. A single entry per CDR3 protein holds the most common genes and DNA from its merged rows. Here the V and J calls rest on TCRdb's processing, not on the authors' analysis. The sample contains about 130,000 distinct CDR3 sequences, approximately 90% of them found a single time. Together, the top ten hold roughly 0.25% of the sample.

Peripheral blood CD8+ and CD4+ T cells from healthy donors, Susac syndrome patients and multiple sclerosis patients were profiled by high-throughput TCR beta sequencing. The multiple sclerosis controls were treatment-naive patients who had stable or active relapsing-remitting disease and met the revised McDonald criteria. CD8+ TEMRA cells were enriched by FACS, while bulk CD8+ and CD4+ T cells were purified by magnetic negative isolation. Blood was collected in EDTA tubes and processed within 24 hours, with PBMCs isolated through density gradient centrifugation. PBMCs intended for TCR sequencing were cryopreserved in liquid nitrogen and were subsequently thawed in a 37 degrees C water bath. The sorted or isolated CD4+, CD8+ and CD8+ TEMRA cells reached a purity of at least 90%.

The sequenced sample consisted of CD8+ T cells from PBMCs. The clonotype originates from a human donor with multiple sclerosis. Recombination joined TRBV5-5 with TRBJ2-5; the D gene is possibly TRBD1, with 5 bases matching. In nucleotide form, the sequence is TGTGCCAGCAGCTTGTGGGGCAGGGAAGAGACCCAGTACTTC. The resulting protein is CASSLWGREETQYF.